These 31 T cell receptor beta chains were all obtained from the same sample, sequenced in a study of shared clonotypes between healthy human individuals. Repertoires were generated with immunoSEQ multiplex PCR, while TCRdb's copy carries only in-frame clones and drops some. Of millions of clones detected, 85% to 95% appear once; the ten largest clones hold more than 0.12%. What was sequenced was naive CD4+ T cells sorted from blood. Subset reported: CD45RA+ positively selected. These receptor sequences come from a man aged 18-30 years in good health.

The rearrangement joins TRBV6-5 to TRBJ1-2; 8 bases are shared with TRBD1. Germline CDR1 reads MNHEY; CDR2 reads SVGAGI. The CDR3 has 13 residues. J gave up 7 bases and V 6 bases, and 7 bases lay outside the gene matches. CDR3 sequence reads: CASRRGTGGGYTF. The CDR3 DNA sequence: TGTGCCAGCAGGCGAGGGACAGGCGGTGGCTACACCTTC.

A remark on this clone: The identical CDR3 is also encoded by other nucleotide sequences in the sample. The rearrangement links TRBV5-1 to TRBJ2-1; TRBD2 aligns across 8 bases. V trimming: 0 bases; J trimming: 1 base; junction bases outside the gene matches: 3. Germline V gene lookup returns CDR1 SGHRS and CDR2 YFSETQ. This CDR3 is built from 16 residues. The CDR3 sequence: CASSLVAGGSYNEQFF. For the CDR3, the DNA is TGCGCCAGCAGCTTGGTGGCGGGAGGATCCTACAATGAGCAGTTCTTC.

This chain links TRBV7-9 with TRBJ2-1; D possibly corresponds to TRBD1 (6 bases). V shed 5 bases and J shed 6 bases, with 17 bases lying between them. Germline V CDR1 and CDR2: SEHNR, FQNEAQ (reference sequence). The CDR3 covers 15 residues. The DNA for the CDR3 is TGTGCCAGCAGCCTCACACAGGGATTAATCAATGAGCAGTTCTTC. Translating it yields CASSLTQGLINEQFF.

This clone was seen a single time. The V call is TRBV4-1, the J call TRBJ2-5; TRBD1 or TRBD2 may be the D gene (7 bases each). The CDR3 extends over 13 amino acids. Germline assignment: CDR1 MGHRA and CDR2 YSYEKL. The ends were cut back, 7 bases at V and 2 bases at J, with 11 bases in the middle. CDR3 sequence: CASKQGGQETQYF. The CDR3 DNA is TGCGCCAGCAAGCAGGGGGGGCAAGAGACCCAGTACTTC.

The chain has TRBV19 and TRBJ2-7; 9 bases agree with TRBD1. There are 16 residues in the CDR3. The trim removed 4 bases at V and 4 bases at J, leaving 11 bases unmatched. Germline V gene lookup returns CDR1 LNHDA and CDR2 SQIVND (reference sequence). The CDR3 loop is CASSKEGGTGPYEQYF. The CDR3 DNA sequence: TGTGCCAGTAGTAAAGAGGGTGGGACAGGGCCTTACGAGCAGTACTTC.

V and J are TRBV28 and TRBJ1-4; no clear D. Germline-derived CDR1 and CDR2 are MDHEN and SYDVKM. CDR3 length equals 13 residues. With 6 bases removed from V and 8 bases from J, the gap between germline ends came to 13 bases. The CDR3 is CASRRDLREKLFF. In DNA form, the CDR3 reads TGTGCCAGCAGGCGGGATTTGAGAGAAAAACTGTTTTTT.

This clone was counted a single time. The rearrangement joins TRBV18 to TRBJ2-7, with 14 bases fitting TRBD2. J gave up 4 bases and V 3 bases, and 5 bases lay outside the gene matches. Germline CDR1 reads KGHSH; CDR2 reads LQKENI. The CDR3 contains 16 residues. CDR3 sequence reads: CASSPQTSGRAYEQYF. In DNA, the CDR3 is TGTGCCAGCTCACCTCAGACTAGCGGGAGGGCTTACGAGCAGTACTTC.

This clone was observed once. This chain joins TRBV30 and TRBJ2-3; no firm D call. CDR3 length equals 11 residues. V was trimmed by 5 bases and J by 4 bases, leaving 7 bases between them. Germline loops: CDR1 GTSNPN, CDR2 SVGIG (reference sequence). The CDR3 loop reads CAWGSSDTQYF. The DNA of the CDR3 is TGTGCCTGGGGTTCGTCAGATACGCAGTATTTT. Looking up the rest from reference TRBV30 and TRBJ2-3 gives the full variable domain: SQTIHQWPATLVQPVGSPLSLECTVEGTSNPNLYWYRQAAGRGLQLLFYSVGIGQISSEVPQNLSASRPQDRQFILSSKKLLLSDSGFYLCAWGSSDTQYFGPGTRLTVL.

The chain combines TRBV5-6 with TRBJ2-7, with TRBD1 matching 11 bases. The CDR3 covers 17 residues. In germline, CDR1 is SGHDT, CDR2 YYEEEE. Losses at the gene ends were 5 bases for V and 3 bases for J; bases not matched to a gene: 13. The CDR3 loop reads CASSSGTGGSYYYEQYF. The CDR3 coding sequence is TGTGCCAGCAGTTCCGGGACAGGGGGATCCTACTACTACGAGCAGTACTTC.

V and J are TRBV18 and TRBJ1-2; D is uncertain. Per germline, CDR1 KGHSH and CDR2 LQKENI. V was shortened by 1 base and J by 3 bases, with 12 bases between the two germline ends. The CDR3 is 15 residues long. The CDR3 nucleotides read TGTGCCAGCTCACCACGAGGGTTTTCAGACTATGGCTACACCTTC. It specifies CASSPRGFSDYGYTF.

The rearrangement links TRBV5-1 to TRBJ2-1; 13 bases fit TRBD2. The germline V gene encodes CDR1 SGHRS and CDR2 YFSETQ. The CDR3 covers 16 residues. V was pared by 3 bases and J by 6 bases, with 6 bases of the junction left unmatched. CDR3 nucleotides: TGCGCCAGCAGCTCCGGGGGACTAGCGGGATCCAATGAGCAGTTCTTC. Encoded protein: CASSSGGLAGSNEQFF.

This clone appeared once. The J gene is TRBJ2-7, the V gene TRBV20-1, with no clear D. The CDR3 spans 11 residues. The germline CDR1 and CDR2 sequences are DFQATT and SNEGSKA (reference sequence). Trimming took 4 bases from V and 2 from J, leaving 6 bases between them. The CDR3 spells CSATEAYEQYF. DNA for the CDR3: TGCAGTGCTACAGAGGCCTACGAGCAGTACTTC.

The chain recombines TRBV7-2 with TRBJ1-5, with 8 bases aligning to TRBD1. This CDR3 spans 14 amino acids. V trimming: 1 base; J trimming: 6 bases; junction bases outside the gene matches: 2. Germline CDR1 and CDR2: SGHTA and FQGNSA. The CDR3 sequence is CASSLGRGRQPQHF. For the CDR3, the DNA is TGTGCCAGCAGCTTAGGCAGGGGGCGTCAGCCCCAGCATTTT.

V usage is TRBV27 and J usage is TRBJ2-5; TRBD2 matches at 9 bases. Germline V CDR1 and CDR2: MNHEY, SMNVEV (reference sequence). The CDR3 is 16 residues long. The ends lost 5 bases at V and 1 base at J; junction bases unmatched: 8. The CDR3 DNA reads TGTGCCAGCAGTGCTATGAGCGGGGGGTTCCAAGAGACCCAGTACTTC. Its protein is CASSAMSGGFQETQYF.

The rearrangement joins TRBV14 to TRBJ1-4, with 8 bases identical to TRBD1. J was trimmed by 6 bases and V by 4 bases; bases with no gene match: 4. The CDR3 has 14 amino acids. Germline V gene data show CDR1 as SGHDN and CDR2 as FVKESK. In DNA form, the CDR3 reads TGTGCCAGCAGCCGGGACAGGCTATATGAAAAACTGTTTTTT. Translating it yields CASSRDRLYEKLFF.

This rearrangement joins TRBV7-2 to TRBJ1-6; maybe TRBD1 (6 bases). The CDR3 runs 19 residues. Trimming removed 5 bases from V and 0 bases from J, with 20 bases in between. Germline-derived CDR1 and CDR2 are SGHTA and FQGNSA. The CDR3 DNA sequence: TGTGCCAGCAGCCTACCCTTGGGCAGGGGAAGCTCCTATAATTCACCCCTCCACTTT. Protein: CASSLPLGRGSSYNSPLHF. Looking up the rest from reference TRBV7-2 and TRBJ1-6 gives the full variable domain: GAGVSQSPSNKVTEKGKDVELRCDPISGHTALYWYRQSLGQGLEFLIYFQGNSAPDKSGLPSDRFSAERTGGSVSTLTIQRTQQEDSAVYLCASSLPLGRGSSYNSPLHFGNGTRLTVT.

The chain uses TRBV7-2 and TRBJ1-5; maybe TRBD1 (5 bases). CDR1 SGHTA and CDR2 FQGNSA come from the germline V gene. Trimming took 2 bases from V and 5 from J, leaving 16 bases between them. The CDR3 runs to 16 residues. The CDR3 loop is CASSLMGQGAHQPQHF. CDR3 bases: TGTGCCAGCAGCTTAATGGGGCAGGGTGCGCATCAGCCCCAGCATTTT.

CDR3 loop: CASSLGGGWNEQFF. The CDR3 bases are TGTGCCAGCAGCTTAGGCGGGGGCTGGAATGAGCAGTTCTTC. The V call is TRBV5-4, the J call TRBJ2-1; D may be TRBD2 (7 bases). The CDR3 extends over 14 amino acids. Germline values: CDR1 SGHNT, CDR2 YYREEE (reference sequence). Trimming took 2 bases from V and 7 from J, leaving 13 bases between them.

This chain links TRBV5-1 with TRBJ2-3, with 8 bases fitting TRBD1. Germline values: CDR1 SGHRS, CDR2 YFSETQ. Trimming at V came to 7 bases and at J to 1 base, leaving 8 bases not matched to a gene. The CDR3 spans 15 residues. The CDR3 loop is CASGLQGVGTDTQYF. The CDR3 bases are TGCGCCAGCGGATTACAGGGGGTTGGCACAGATACGCAGTATTTT.

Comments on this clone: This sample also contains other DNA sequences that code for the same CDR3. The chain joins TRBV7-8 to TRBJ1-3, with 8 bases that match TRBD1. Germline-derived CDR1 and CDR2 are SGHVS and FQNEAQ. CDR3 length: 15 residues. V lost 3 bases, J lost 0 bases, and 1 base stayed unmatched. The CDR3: CASSLDRASGNTIYF. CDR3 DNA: TGTGCCAGCAGCTTGGACAGGGCCTCTGGAAACACCATATATTTT.

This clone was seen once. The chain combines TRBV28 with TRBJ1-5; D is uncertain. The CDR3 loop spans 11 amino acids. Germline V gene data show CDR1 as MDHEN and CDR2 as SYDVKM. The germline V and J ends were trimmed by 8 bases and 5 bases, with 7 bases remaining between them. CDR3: CASQSHQPQHF. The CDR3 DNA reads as TGTGCCAGCCAATCCCATCAGCCCCAGCATTTT.

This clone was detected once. The CDR3 nucleotides are TGTGCTAGTGGCCTGGGACAGTACGCAGAGACCCAGTACTTC. This codes for CASGLGQYAETQYF. The chain combines TRBV12-5 with TRBJ2-5, with 7 bases that match TRBD1. V lost 6 bases and J lost 4; bases outside the gene matches: 8. The V gene's germline CDR1 is LGHNT and CDR2 FRNRAP. The CDR3 is made up of 14 amino acids.

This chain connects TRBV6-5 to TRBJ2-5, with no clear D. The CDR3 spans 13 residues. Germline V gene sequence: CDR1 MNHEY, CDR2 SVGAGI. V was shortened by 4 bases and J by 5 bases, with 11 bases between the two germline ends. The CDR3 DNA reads TGTGCCAGCAGTTCCCGGGTTGGGGAGACCCAGTACTTC. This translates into CASSSRVGETQYF.

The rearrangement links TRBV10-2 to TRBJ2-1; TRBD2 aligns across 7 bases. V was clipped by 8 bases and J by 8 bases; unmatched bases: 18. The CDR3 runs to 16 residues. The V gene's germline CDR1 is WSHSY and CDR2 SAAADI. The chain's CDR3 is CASCLGDYPTVDEQFF. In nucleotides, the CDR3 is TGCGCCAGCTGCCTTGGGGACTACCCCACTGTGGATGAGCAGTTCTTC.

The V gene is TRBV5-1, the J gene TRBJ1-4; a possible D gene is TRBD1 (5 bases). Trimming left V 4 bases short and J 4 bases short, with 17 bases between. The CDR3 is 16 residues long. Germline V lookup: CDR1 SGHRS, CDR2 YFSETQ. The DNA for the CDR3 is TGCGCCAGCAGCCCAGGGCATCAGGCCATTAATGAAAAACTGTTTTTT. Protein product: CASSPGHQAINEKLFF.

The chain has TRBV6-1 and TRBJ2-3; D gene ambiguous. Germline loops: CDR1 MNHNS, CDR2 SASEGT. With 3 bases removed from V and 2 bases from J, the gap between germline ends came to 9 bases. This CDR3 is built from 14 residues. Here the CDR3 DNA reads TGTGCCAGCAGTGATGGCTATCCCACAGATACGCAGTATTTT. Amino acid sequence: CASSDGYPTDTQYF.

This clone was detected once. Written as DNA, the CDR3 is TGTGCCAGCTCACCACCGGGGGCAAGAGTTTATTCACCCCTCCACTTT. Amino acids: CASSPPGARVYSPLHF. The chain is built from TRBV18 and TRBJ1-6; the D gene is possibly TRBD1 (6 bases). This CDR3 is built from 16 residues. Per the germline V gene, CDR1 is KGHSH and CDR2 is LQKENI. Trimming stripped 0 bases from V and 8 bases from J, with 14 bases between.

The chain's CDR3 is CASGRTVSLGYTF. CDR3 sequence (DNA): TGTGCTAGTGGTCGTACAGTCTCTTTGGGCTACACCTTC. The chain employs TRBV12-5 and TRBJ1-2, with no clear D. Germline V gene sequence: CDR1 LGHNT, CDR2 FRNRAP. The ends were cut back, 5 bases at V and 8 bases at J, with 15 bases in the middle. The CDR3 contains 13 residues. The whole variable domain, filled in from reference TRBV12-5 and TRBJ1-2, reads DARVTQTPRHKVTEMGQEVTMRCQPILGHNTVFWYRQTMMQGLELLAYFRNRAPLDDSGMPKDRFSAEMPDATLATLKIQPSEPRDSAVYFCASGRTVSLGYTFGSGTRLTVV.

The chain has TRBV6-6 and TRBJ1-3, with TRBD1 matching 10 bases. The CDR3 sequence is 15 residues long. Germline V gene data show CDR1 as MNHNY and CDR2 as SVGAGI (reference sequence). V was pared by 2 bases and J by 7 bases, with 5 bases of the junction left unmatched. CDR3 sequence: CASSYQGTGVNTIYF. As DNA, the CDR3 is TGTGCCAGCAGTTACCAAGGGACAGGGGTGAACACCATATATTTT.

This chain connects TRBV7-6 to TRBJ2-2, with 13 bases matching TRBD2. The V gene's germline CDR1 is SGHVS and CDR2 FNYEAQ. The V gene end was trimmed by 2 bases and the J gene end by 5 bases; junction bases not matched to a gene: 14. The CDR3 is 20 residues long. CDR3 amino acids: CASSLSRLALAGGRTGELFF. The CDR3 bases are TGTGCCAGCAGCTTATCCCGACTCGCACTAGCGGGAGGGAGAACCGGGGAGCTGTTTTTT.

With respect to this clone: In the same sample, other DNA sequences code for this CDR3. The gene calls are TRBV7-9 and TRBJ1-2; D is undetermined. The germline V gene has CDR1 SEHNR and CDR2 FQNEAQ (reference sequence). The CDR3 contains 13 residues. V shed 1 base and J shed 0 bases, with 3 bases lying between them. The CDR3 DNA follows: TGTGCCAGCAGCTTAGAAGCTAACTATGGCTACACCTTC. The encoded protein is CASSLEANYGYTF.